This paragraph reports one TCR beta chain. These data are taken from a study of spatial heterogeneity in lung cancer. TCRdb redid the calling of the 5' RACE reads with MiXCR, one entry per CDR3 protein. Among over 95,000 distinct CDR3 sequences listed, roughly 10% were seen once. As to time point: blood at routine non-recurrence follow-up after resection. Germline CDR1 SGHTA, CDR2 FQGTGA. This CDR3 has 14 residues. Between the trimmed V and J ends, which lost 4 bases and 2 bases, there was a span of 8 bases. The J gene is TRBJ2-2, the V gene TRBV7-3, with a possible D match to TRBD2 (5 bases). This TCR derives from a female donor with early-stage non-small cell lung cancer. Sample: PBMCs, taken at follow-up. The DNA for the CDR3 is TGTGCCAGCAGCTATACGGGAAACACCGGGGAGCTGTTTTTT. Its translation is CASSYTGNTGELFF.